A single T cell receptor beta chain is shown here with its context. Self-reported history from a screening survey and questionnaire set each donor's cohort. Donors in Cohort 3 who had recovered were those with two negative PCRs, healthcare professional clearance, or resolution of their symptoms. CDR3 length: 16 amino acids. Trimming cost V 8 bases and J 6 bases, with 25 bases left between them. Per the germline V gene, CDR1 is MDHEN and CDR2 is SYDVKM. The sample belongs to a study of blood T cell repertoires in COVID-19. Study overall: From the United States, Italy and Spain came samples of acute and convalescent COVID-19.

In the authors' methods: Reference gene primer amplification yielded estimated nucleated cell counts. Repertoires were generated with immunoSEQ multiplex PCR, while TCRdb's copy carries only in-frame clones and drops some. V and J calls and clone size are those listed in that table; D and trimming were worked out from the DNA. Of roughly 290,000 clones listed, over 75% are singletons. Sequencing used PBMCs or T cells enriched from blood (not recorded which). The receptor was derived from a woman aged 30 to 39 who had recovered from COVID-19. The chain is built from TRBV28 and TRBJ1-2, with no clear D. The CDR3: CASLPTPQIPTHGYTF. The DNA for the CDR3 is TGTGCCAGCCTTCCCACCCCACAGATCCCAACCCATGGCTACACCTTC.